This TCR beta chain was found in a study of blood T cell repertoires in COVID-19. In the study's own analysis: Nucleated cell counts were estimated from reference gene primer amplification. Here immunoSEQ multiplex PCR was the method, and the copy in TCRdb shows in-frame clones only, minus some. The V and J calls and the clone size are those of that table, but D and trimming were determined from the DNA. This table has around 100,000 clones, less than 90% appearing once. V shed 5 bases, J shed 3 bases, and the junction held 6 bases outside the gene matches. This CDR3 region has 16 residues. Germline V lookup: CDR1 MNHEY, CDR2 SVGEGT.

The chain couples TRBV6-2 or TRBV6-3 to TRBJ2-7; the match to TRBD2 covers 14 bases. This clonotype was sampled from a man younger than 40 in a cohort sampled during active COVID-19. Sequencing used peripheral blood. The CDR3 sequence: CASSRTSGGRVYEQYF. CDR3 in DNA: TGTGCCAGCAGTCGGACTAGCGGGGGGCGTGTCTACGAGCAGTACTTC.